The rows below give T cell receptor beta chains drawn from one sample of a study of T cells in Graves' hyperthyroidism and ophthalmopathy. Using its own MiXCR run on the multiplex PCR reads, TCRdb lists one record per CDR3 protein. The table shows under 350,000 distinct CDR3 sequences, with roughly a fifth occurring only once. The specimen was blood. These TCRs come from a woman aged 50 to 60 with Graves' hyperthyroidism. Each CDR3 is given with its conserved first and last residue. Each record gives: D gene, clone size, V gene, J gene, CDR3 protein, CDR3 DNA. D genes are given only for firm matches. Some rows mark clone size as missing; the rest say once, few, many or name a class of expanded clone.

TRBD1	many	TRBV7-8	TRBJ1-3	CASSPPGTGRLISGNTIYF	TGTGCCAGCAGCCCTCCCGGGACAGGGCGATTAATCTCTGGAAACACCATATATTTT
TRBD1	many	TRBV2	TRBJ1-3	CASSPIRDRVGNTIYF	TGTGCCAGCAGTCCGATCCGGGACAGGGTTGGAAACACCATATATTTT
TRBD1	NA	TRBV12-3/TRBV12-4	TRBJ2-7	CASSPTGADEQYF	TGTGCCAGCAGTCCGACAGGGGCCGACGAGCAGTACTTC
TRBD2	NA	TRBV4-1	TRBJ2-1	CASGTTAPYEQFF	TGCGCCAGTGGGACTACCGCACCCTACGAGCAGTTCTTC
NA	NA	TRBV12-5	TRBJ2-7	CASGYGTPLYEQYF	TGTGCTAGTGGTTACGGGACACCCCTGTACGAGCAGTACTTC
TRBD2	many	TRBV27	TRBJ2-2	CASSFPSGGATGELFF	TGTGCCAGCAGTTTCCCAAGCGGGGGGGCGACCGGGGAGCTGTTTTTT
NA	few	TRBV7-3	TRBJ1-3	CASSLTGTTGNTIYF	TGTGCCAGCAGCTTAACGGGGACAACTGGAAACACCATATATTTT
NA	many	TRBV6-8	TRBJ1-5	CASSYFPSGRGRVGNQPQHF	TGTGCCAGCAGTTACTTTCCCTCCGGGAGGGGGAGAGTTGGCAATCAGCCCCAGCATTTT
NA	many	TRBV11-1	TRBJ2-3	CASSSSGRPADTQYF	TGTGCCAGCAGCTCCTCAGGACGGCCGGCAGATACGCAGTATTTT
NA	NA	TRBV20-1	TRBJ1-5	CSARDRKGDNQPQHF	TGCAGTGCTAGAGATCGAAAGGGGGACAATCAGCCCCAGCATTTT
NA	many	TRBV28	TRBJ1-5	CASSIWQTQPQHF	TGTGCCAGCAGTATATGGCAAACTCAGCCCCAGCATTTT
NA	few	TRBV27	TRBJ1-4	CASSQGRSLREKLFF	TGTGCCAGCAGTCAGGGACGGTCTTTGCGGGAAAAACTGTTTTTT
TRBD2	many	TRBV7-9	TRBJ2-7	CASSLAPSGRASEQYF	TGTGCCAGCAGCTTAGCGCCTAGCGGGAGGGCAAGCGAGCAGTACTTC
NA	NA	TRBV5-8	TRBJ1-6	CASSSSRGGSSNSPLHF	TGTGCCAGCAGCTCTAGTAGGGGGGGCTCCAGTAATTCACCCCTCCACTTT
NA	many	TRBV9	TRBJ1-2	CASSVDGNYGYTF	TGTGCCAGCAGCGTAGACGGTAACTATGGCTACACCTTC
NA	few	TRBV7-9	TRBJ2-2	CASSPGTVRFGELFF	NA
NA	few	TRBV5-4	TRBJ2-6	CASSLGIRVSVGGANVLTF	TGTGCCAGCAGCTTGGGGATTCGAGTCTCGGTCGGTGGGGCCAACGTCCTGACTTTC
NA	many	TRBV2	TRBJ1-5	CASSGPSDQPQHF	TGTGCCAGCAGCGGCCCGTCCGATCAGCCCCAGCATTTT
TRBD2	many	TRBV30	TRBJ2-3	CAWKGLAVRTDTQYF	TGTGCCTGGAAGGGACTAGCGGTGCGCACAGATACGCAGTATTTT
NA	NA	TRBV29-1	TRBJ2-7	CSVEVGSYEQYF	TGCAGCGTTGAAGTGGGCTCCTACGAGCAGTACTTC
NA	few	TRBV29-1	TRBJ1-1	CSAQGGTMNTEAFF	TGCAGCGCGCAAGGGGGAACCATGAACACTGAAGCTTTCTTT
NA	many	TRBV6-8	TRBJ2-5	CASIFLAGMIRETQYF	TGTGCCAGCATTTTCTTGGCAGGGATGATTCGGGAGACCCAGTACTTC
TRBD2	many	TRBV5-1	TRBJ2-7	CASSPGPAGRSEQYF	TGCGCCAGCAGCCCAGGACCAGCGGGGCGGTCCGAGCAGTACTTC
NA	many	TRBV14	TRBJ2-5	CASSQDIGLASETQYF	TGTGCCAGCAGCCAAGATATCGGACTGGCTTCAGAGACCCAGTACTTC